A single sample is the source of the 21 T cell receptor beta chains below, sequenced in a study of blood T cell repertoires in COVID-19. Generated by immunoSEQ multiplex PCR, the TCRdb table keeps only in-frame clones and is missing some. The sample lists a few hundred thousand clones, roughly 88% occurring once. The sequencing sample was made of PBMCs or T cells enriched from blood (not recorded which). The receptors were gathered from a woman younger than 45 who had recovered from COVID-19.

This chain uses TRBV7-4 with TRBJ1-2; D not resolved. Trimming pared 7 bases from V and 5 bases from J, leaving 14 bases between. CDR3 length: 13 amino acids. CDR1 is SGHVT, CDR2 SQSDAQ, per germline. CDR3 in DNA: TGTGCCAGCACCCCTGGGCAGGCTTATGGCTACACCTTC. Protein: CASTPGQAYGYTF.

The rearrangement joins TRBV28 to TRBJ1-5; D unresolved. Germline V gene data show CDR1 as MDHEN and CDR2 as SYDVKM. This CDR3 region has 20 residues. Trimming removed 2 bases at V and 2 bases at J, with 25 bases between. The CDR3 here is CASSLPKEDRTFPRNQPQHF. CDR3 nucleotides: TGTGCCAGCAGTTTACCGAAGGAGGACCGTACCTTTCCTCGCAATCAGCCCCAGCATTTT.

The chain carries TRBV15 and TRBJ1-4; 7 bases align to TRBD1. J gave up 1 base and V 2 bases, and 1 base lay outside the gene matches. Germline assignment: CDR1 LNHNV and CDR2 YYDKDF (reference sequence). This CDR3 is built from 15 residues. As DNA, the CDR3 is TGTGCCACCAGCAGAAACAGGGGAACTAATGAAAAACTGTTTTTT. This encodes CATSRNRGTNEKLFF.

The chain joins TRBV7-8 to TRBJ2-2; TRBD2 is a possible D gene (5 bases). From germline, CDR1 is SGHVS and CDR2 FQNEAQ. This CDR3 has 14 residues. Trimming removed 0 bases from V and 6 bases from J, with 8 bases in between. In nucleotides, the CDR3 is TGTGCCAGCAGCTTAGCGCCGAGGGCCGGGGAGCTGTTTTTT. This encodes CASSLAPRAGELFF.

The chain carries TRBV15 and TRBJ1-1; 7 bases are shared with TRBD1. This CDR3 has 16 residues. With V trimmed by 1 base and J by 8 bases, 13 bases remained unmatched. Germline CDR1 LNHNV, CDR2 YYDKDF (reference sequence). The CDR3 DNA reads as TGTGCCACCAGCAGAGGCGGGACAGCACCCTCCGGGGAAGCTTTCTTT. This sequence encodes CATSRGGTAPSGEAFF.

This clone appeared a few times. With a much larger clone just one base away, this may be a read error. The CDR3 protein is CASSINTNTGELFF. CDR3 coding DNA: TGTGCCAGTAGTATTAACACGAACACCGGGGAGCTGTTTTTT. The chain is built from TRBV19 and TRBJ2-2; D ambiguous. Germline lookup yields CDR1 LNHDA and CDR2 SQIVND (reference sequence). V lost 3 bases and J 0 bases, leaving 5 bases between the germline ends. This CDR3 region has 14 residues.

The chain couples TRBV5-5 to TRBJ1-2; D may be TRBD1 (5 bases). The germline gives CDR1 SGHKS, CDR2 YYEKEE (reference sequence). The V end lost 2 bases, the J end lost 6 bases, and 23 bases lay between the germline ends. This CDR3 has 17 amino acids. The CDR3 sequence: CASSLGAPMLRGHGYTF. DNA for the CDR3: TGTGCCAGCAGCTTAGGGGCCCCGATGTTAAGGGGTCATGGCTACACCTTC.

CDR3 amino acids: CASSPLAGGVQETQYF. The CDR3 region has the DNA TGTGCCAGCTCACCACTAGCGGGGGGCGTCCAAGAGACCCAGTACTTC. The chain uses TRBV18 and TRBJ2-5, with 10 bases that match TRBD2. With V trimmed by 1 base and J by 1 base, 3 bases remained unmatched. CDR3 length equals 16 residues. Germline V CDR1 and CDR2: KGHSH, LQKENI.

V usage is TRBV19 and J usage is TRBJ1-5; D is undetermined. CDR3 length: 14 residues. Germline V gene sequence: CDR1 LNHDA, CDR2 SQIVND (reference sequence). The V gene lost 9 bases and the J gene lost 3 bases, with 15 bases spanning the gap. The CDR3 region is CASEGVTHNQPQHF. CDR3 sequence (DNA): TGTGCCAGCGAGGGAGTCACCCACAATCAGCCCCAGCATTTT.

The chain employs TRBV11-2 and TRBJ2-1; TRBD1 aligns across 8 bases. Germline CDR1 SGHAT, CDR2 FQNNGV. This CDR3 has 13 residues. The junction had 7 bases not matched to a gene; V was cut back by 10 bases and J by 5 bases. CDR3 DNA sequence: TGTGCCATACGGGACAGGCCCGACAATGAGCAGTTCTTC. This gives the protein CAIRDRPDNEQFF.

CDR3 region: CASSLKEGSYNEQFF. The CDR3 region has the DNA TGTGCCAGCAGCTTAAAGGAGGGGTCCTACAATGAGCAGTTCTTC. The chain employs TRBV7-3 and TRBJ2-1, with D perhaps TRBD2 (6 bases). In germline, CDR1 is SGHTA, CDR2 FQGTGA. The V end was cut by 1 base, the J end by 1 base, with 8 bases between. The CDR3 totals 15 residues.

This chain connects TRBV5-5 to TRBJ2-3; the match to TRBD2 covers 10 bases. J was trimmed by 2 bases and V by 2 bases; bases with no gene match: 5. Germline assignment: CDR1 SGHKS and CDR2 YYEKEE (reference sequence). This CDR3 contains 16 residues. The CDR3 loop reads CASSFRTSGYTDTQYF. CDR3 nucleotides: TGTGCCAGCAGCTTTCGGACTAGCGGCTACACAGATACGCAGTATTTT.

This clone was seen only a few times. The chain's CDR3 is CASSQTAPEANSPLHF. Written as DNA, the CDR3 is TGCGCCAGCAGCCAAACAGCCCCCGAAGCTAATTCACCCCTCCACTTT. This chain links TRBV5-1 with TRBJ1-6, with D uncertain. The V and J ends lost 4 bases and 6 bases respectively, with 17 bases between them. This CDR3 region has 16 residues. Germline CDR1 is SGHRS and CDR2 is YFSETQ.

This chain joins TRBV25-1 and TRBJ1-2; the D is unclear. This CDR3 has 16 residues. The germline V gene encodes CDR1 MGHDK and CDR2 SYGVNS. With 1 base removed from V and 5 bases from J, the gap between germline ends came to 17 bases. The CDR3 is CASSELGGGSRYGYTF. In DNA, the CDR3 is TGTGCCAGCAGTGAATTAGGAGGAGGGAGTCGGTATGGCTACACCTTC.

V usage is TRBV3-1 (or the pseudogene TRBV3-2) and J usage is TRBJ1-2; no firm D call. Germline loops: CDR1 LGHDT, CDR2 YNNKEL (reference sequence). The germline V and J ends were trimmed by 3 bases and 0 bases, with 14 bases remaining between them. The CDR3 has 16 residues. The CDR3 DNA reads TGTGCCAGCAGCCAGAGTGGAGGACGTACTAACTATGGCTACACCTTC. Translation gives CASSQSGGRTNYGYTF.

The chain uses TRBV29-1 and TRBJ1-2; 7 bases are a match to TRBD1. V was pared by 3 bases and J by 2 bases, with 12 bases of the junction left unmatched. This CDR3 has 16 amino acids. Germline CDR1 SQVTM, CDR2 ANQGSEA. The CDR3 reads CSVDEGAGGRNYGYTF. Here the CDR3 DNA reads TGCAGCGTTGACGAAGGGGCAGGGGGAAGAAACTATGGCTACACCTTC.

The CDR3 region has the DNA TGCGCCAGCAGTGACCGGGTCACCCAGCTGTACAATGAGCAGTTCTTC. Translation gives CASSDRVTQLYNEQFF. The V gene is TRBV10-2, the J gene TRBJ2-1; D unclear. With 3 bases removed from V and 4 bases from J, the gap between germline ends came to 16 bases. The CDR3 is 16 residues long. Looked up from germline, CDR1 is WSHSY and CDR2 is SAAADI.

The V and J genes are TRBV25-1 and TRBJ1-6; D ambiguous. V was pared by 3 bases and J by 6 bases, with 6 bases between. Germline-derived CDR1 and CDR2 are MGHDK and SYGVNS. This CDR3 region has 13 residues. The CDR3 DNA is TGTGCCAGCAGTGACAGGCTTAATTCACCCCTCCACTTT. The encoded protein is CASSDRLNSPLHF.

The V gene is TRBV28, the J gene TRBJ2-7; D remains unclear. CDR1 and CDR2 (germline): MDHEN, SYDVKM. Trimming took 2 bases from V and 4 from J, leaving 6 bases between them. This CDR3 spans 12 amino acids. DNA of the CDR3: TGTGCCAGCAGTTTAAGCCCTTACGAGCAGTACTTC. This gives the protein CASSLSPYEQYF.

A single count supports this clone. The chain has TRBV3-1 (or the pseudogene TRBV3-2) and TRBJ2-3; 10 nucleotides align to TRBD2. The V segment lost 3 bases and the J segment 4 bases; nucleotides outside the gene matches: 7. The CDR3 extends over 16 amino acids. From germline, CDR1 is LGHDT and CDR2 YNNKEL (reference sequence). The CDR3 spells CASSHPSGGGADTQYF. In DNA, the CDR3 is TGTGCCAGCAGCCATCCTAGCGGGGGTGGTGCAGATACGCAGTATTTT.

V is TRBV28 and J is TRBJ2-5, with 11 bases aligning to TRBD1. Germline V gene data show CDR1 as MDHEN and CDR2 as SYDVKM. The CDR3 is 15 residues long. The J segment lost 1 base and the V segment lost 3 bases, leaving 1 base of the junction unmatched. The chain's CDR3 is CASSFGTGGQETQYF. The CDR3 DNA reads TGTGCCAGCAGTTTTGGGACAGGGGGCCAAGAGACCCAGTACTTC.